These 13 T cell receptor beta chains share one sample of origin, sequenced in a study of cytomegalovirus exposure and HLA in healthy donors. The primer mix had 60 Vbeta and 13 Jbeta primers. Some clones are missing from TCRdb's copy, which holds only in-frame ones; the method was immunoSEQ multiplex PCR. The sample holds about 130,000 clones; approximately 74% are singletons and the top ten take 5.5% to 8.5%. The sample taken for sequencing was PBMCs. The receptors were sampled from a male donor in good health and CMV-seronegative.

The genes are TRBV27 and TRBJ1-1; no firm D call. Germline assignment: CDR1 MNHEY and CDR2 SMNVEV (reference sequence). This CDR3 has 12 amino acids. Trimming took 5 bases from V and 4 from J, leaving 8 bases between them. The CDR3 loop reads CASSPGLTEAFF. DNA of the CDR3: TGTGCCAGCAGTCCAGGACTCACTGAAGCTTTCTTT.

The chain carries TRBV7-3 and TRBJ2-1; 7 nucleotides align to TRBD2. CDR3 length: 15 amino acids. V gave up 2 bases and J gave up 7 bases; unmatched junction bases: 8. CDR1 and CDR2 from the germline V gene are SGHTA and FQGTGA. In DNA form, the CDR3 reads TGTGCCAGCAGCTTAGAAGCGGGATTAGGAAATGAGCAGTTCTTC. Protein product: CASSLEAGLGNEQFF.

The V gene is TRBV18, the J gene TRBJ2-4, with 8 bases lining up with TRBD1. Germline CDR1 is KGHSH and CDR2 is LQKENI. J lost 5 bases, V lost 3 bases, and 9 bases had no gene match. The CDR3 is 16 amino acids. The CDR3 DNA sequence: TGTGCCAGCTCACCGATTGGAACAGGGGGTCAAAACATTCAGTACTTC. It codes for CASSPIGTGGQNIQYF.

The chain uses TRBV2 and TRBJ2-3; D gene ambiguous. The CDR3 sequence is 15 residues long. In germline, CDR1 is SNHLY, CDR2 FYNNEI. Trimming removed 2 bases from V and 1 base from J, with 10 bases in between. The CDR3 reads CASSEYRSRTDTQYF. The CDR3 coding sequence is TGTGCCAGCAGTGAATACCGTAGCCGCACAGATACGCAGTATTTT.

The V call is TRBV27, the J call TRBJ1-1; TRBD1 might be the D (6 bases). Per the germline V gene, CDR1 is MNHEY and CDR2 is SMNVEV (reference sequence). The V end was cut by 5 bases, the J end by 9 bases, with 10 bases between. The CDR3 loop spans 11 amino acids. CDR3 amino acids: CASSPRDKAFF. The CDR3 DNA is TGTGCCAGCAGTCCCCGGGACAAAGCTTTCTTT.

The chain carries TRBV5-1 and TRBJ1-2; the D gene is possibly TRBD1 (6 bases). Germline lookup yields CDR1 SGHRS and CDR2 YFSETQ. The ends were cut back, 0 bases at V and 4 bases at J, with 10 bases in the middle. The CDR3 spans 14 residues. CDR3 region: CASSLADSTYGYTF. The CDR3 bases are TGCGCCAGCAGCTTGGCGGACAGTACCTATGGCTACACCTTC.

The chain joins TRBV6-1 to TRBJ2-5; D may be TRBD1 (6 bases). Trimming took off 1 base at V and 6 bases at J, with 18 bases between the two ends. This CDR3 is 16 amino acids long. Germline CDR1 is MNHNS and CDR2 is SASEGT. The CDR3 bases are TGTGCCAGCAGTGAAGGCGAAGGGCAGGGGACCAAGACCCAGTACTTC. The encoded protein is CASSEGEGQGTKTQYF.

The CDR3 here is CASSTRRSNQPQHF. The CDR3, as DNA: TGTGCCAGCAGTACCCGGAGGAGCAATCAGCCCCAGCATTTT. The rearrangement joins TRBV6-5 to TRBJ1-5; D ambiguous. Trimming stripped 5 bases from V and 1 base from J, with 9 bases between. The germline CDR1 and CDR2 sequences are MNHEY and SVGAGI. CDR3 size: 14 residues.

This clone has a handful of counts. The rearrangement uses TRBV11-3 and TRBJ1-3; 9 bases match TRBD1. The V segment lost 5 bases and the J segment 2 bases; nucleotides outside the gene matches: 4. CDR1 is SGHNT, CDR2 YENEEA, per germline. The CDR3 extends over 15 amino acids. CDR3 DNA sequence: TGTGCCAGCAGCCCGGGACAGGGACCTGGAAACACCATATATTTT. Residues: CASSPGQGPGNTIYF.

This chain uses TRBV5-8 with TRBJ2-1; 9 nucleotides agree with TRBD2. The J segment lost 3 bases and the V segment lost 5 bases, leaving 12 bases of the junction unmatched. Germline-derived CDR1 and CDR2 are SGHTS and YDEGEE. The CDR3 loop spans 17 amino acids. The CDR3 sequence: CASSLNTGTSSYNEQFF. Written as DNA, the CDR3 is TGTGCCAGCAGTTTAAACACCGGGACTAGCAGCTACAATGAGCAGTTCTTC.

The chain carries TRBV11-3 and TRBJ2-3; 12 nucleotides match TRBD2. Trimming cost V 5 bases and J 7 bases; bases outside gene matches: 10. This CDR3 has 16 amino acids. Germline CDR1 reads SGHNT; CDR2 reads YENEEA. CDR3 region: CASSAGTSGRGNTQYF. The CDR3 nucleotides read TGTGCCAGCAGCGCTGGGACTAGCGGGCGGGGGAATACGCAGTATTTT. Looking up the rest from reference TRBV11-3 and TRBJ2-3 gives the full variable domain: EAGVVQSPRYKIIEKKQPVAFWCNPISGHNTLYWYLQNLGQGPELLIRYENEEAVDDSQLPKDRFSAERLKGVDSTLKIQPAELGDSAVYLCASSAGTSGRGNTQYFGPGTRLTVL.

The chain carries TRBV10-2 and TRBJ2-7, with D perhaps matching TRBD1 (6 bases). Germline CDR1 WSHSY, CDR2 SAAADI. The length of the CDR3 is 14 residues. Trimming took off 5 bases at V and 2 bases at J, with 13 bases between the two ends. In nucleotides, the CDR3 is TGCGCCAGCAGTCGACAGGATCTCACCTACGAGCAGTACTTC. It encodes CASSRQDLTYEQYF.

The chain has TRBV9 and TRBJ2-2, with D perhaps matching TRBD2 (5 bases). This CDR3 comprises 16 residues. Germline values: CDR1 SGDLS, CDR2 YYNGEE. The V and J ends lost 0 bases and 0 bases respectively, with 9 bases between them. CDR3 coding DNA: TGTGCCAGCAGCGTAGGGTCGGGATCGAACACCGGGGAGCTGTTTTTT. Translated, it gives CASSVGSGSNTGELFF.